The 19 T cell receptor beta chains presented below share a single source sample, sequenced in a study of shared clonotypes between healthy human individuals. Libraries were prepared by immunoSEQ multiplex PCR; TCRdb keeps only in-frame clonotypes and omits some of them. The table records about 490,000 clones, 70% to 80% of them present only once. Input material: PBMCs. These receptors all stem from a middle-aged woman in good health. Some clones in this sample may be carry-over from other donors' samples.

The table lists this clone with a few counts. This sequence joins TRBV29-1 and TRBJ1-5; D uncertain. Trimming stripped 4 bases from V and 7 bases from J, with 14 bases between. CDR1 is SQVTM and CDR2 is ANQGSEA in the germline V gene. The CDR3 has 13 amino acids. CDR3 sequence: CSVGIGIGQPQHF. The CDR3 DNA is TGCAGCGTTGGTATCGGGATAGGGCAGCCCCAGCATTTT. The entire variable domain, with the rest obtained from reference TRBV29-1 and TRBJ1-5, is as follows: SAVISQKPSRDICQRGTSLTIQCQVDSQVTMMFWYRQQPGQSLTLIATANQGSEATYESGFVIDKFPISRPNLTFSTLTVSNMSPEDSSIYLCSVGIGIGQPQHFGDGTRLSIL.

This clone came up a few times. The chain links TRBV27 to TRBJ2-3; 10 bases map to TRBD2. The CDR3 length is 17 residues. With V trimmed by 5 bases and J by 4 bases, 12 bases remained unmatched. CDR1 and CDR2 (germline): MNHEY, SMNVEV (reference sequence). CDR3 loop: CASSPTFLAGVPDTQYF. DNA of the CDR3: TGTGCCAGCAGTCCGACCTTTCTAGCGGGAGTACCAGATACGCAGTATTTT.

Many counts were recorded for this clone. The CDR3 is CASSIGEGGALAGDTQYF. In DNA, the CDR3 is TGTGCCAGTAGTATAGGAGAAGGGGGAGCACTAGCAGGAGATACGCAGTATTTT. The V call is TRBV19, the J call TRBJ2-3, with D perhaps TRBD1 or TRBD2 (6 bases each). Trimming stripped 1 base from V and 5 bases from J, with 22 bases between. CDR1 and CDR2 (germline): LNHDA, SQIVND (reference sequence). There are 18 residues in the CDR3. Full variable domain (outside the CDR3, taken from reference TRBV19 and TRBJ2-3): DGGITQSPKYLFRKEGQNVTLSCEQNLNHDAMYWYRQDPGQGLRLIYYSQIVNDFQKGDIAEGYSVSREKKESFPLTVTSAQKNPTAFYLCASSIGEGGALAGDTQYFGPGTRLTVL.

As for this clone: Being one base from a much bigger clone, this may be a read error. The chain links TRBV10-3 to TRBJ2-7; D unclear. In germline, CDR1 is ENHRY, CDR2 SYGVKD. CDR3 length equals 13 residues. Trimming pared 4 bases from V and 3 bases from J, leaving 10 bases between. The CDR3 DNA follows: TGTGCCATCAGTGGGACGCCTAGCTACGAGCAGTACTTC. Protein product: CAISGTPSYEQYF.

This clone is a singleton in its sample. V usage is TRBV6-6 and J usage is TRBJ1-4, with D tentatively TRBD1 (5 bases). Germline V CDR1 and CDR2: MNHNY, SVGAGI (reference sequence). V lost 6 bases, J lost 4 bases, and 12 bases lay in between. The CDR3 runs to 14 residues. The CDR3 loop reads CASSPTVYNEKLFF. CDR3 coding DNA: TGTGCCAGCAGCCCGACAGTTTATAATGAAAAACTGTTTTTT.

The rearrangement uses TRBV10-1 and TRBJ2-7, with TRBD2 identical over 12 bases. CDR3 length: 18 residues. V lost 11 bases to trimming and J lost 4 bases; unmatched junction nucleotides: 21. Germline assignment: CDR1 WNHNN and CDR2 SYGVQD (reference sequence). The CDR3 region has the DNA TGCGCCGAAAAAACACCGACTAGCGGGAGAATCAAGGGGTACGAGCAGTACTTC. Translation: CAEKTPTSGRIKGYEQYF.

The genes are TRBV2 and TRBJ2-5; weak D call: TRBD2 (8 bases). Germline V gene data show CDR1 as SNHLY and CDR2 as FYNNEI. V was clipped by 2 bases and J by 0 bases, with 13 bases between them. CDR3 length: 16 residues. The CDR3 region is CASSERGGQNQETQYF. CDR3 bases: TGTGCCAGCAGTGAACGGGGGGGACAGAACCAAGAGACCCAGTACTTC.

The CDR3 nucleotides are TGTGCCAGCAGGCCCCCAGGGGCGGGGTGGGCTTTCTTT. This gives the protein CASRPPGAGWAFF. The rearrangement uses TRBV6-5 and TRBJ1-1, with a weak D call TRBD1 (6 bases). The CDR3 totals 13 residues. The germline V and J ends were trimmed by 6 bases and 11 bases, with 19 bases remaining between them. Germline loops: CDR1 MNHEY, CDR2 SVGAGI.

The chain carries TRBV27 and TRBJ2-7, with TRBD2 matching 7 bases. The ends lost 6 bases at V and 3 bases at J; junction bases unmatched: 5. Germline assignment: CDR1 MNHEY and CDR2 SMNVEV (reference sequence). The CDR3 sequence is 13 residues long. The CDR3 DNA reads as TGTGCCAGCAGGCCCAGCGGGGTCTACGAGCAGTACTTC. Its translation is CASRPSGVYEQYF.

A few counts support this clone. J is TRBJ2-5 and V is TRBV30, with 12 bases that match TRBD2. The junction had 12 bases not matched to a gene; V was cut back by 5 bases and J by 11 bases. From germline, CDR1 is GTSNPN and CDR2 SVGIG (reference sequence). CDR3 length: 14 amino acids. CDR3 in amino acids: CAWSSGLAGGEQYF. In DNA, the CDR3 is TGTGCCTGGTCGTCTGGTCTAGCGGGAGGGGAGCAGTACTTC.

The chain employs TRBV6-1 and TRBJ2-2, with D unclear. CDR1 is MNHNS, CDR2 SASEGT, per germline. Trimming left V 4 bases short and J 0 bases short, with 9 bases between. CDR3 size: 15 residues. DNA of the CDR3: TGTGCCAGCAGTGGCCGGACGACGAACACCGGGGAGCTGTTTTTT. It is translated as CASSGRTTNTGELFF.

This clone showed up just once. V and J are TRBV11-3 and TRBJ2-5, with 8 bases matching TRBD1. Unmatched junction bases numbered 5, after V lost 4 bases and J lost 1 base. The CDR3 totals 15 residues. The germline V gene has CDR1 SGHNT and CDR2 YENEEA. This CDR3 reads CASSSSQGVQETQYF. The CDR3 DNA sequence: TGTGCCAGCAGCTCGTCACAGGGGGTCCAAGAGACCCAGTACTTC.

The gene calls are TRBV29-1 and TRBJ2-7; the match to TRBD2 covers 7 bases. This CDR3 region has 15 residues. CDR1 SQVTM and CDR2 ANQGSEA come from the germline V gene. J gave up 2 bases and V 0 bases, and 7 bases lay outside the gene matches. DNA for the CDR3: TGCAGCGTTGAAGATTGGGCTAGCGGAACCTACGAGCAGTACTTC. It yields the protein CSVEDWASGTYEQYF.

The chain employs TRBV5-4 and TRBJ2-6; the D gene is possibly TRBD2 (6 bases). This CDR3 contains 15 residues. V was clipped by 2 bases and J by 3 bases, with 9 bases between them. CDR1 and CDR2 (germline): SGHNT, YYREEE (reference sequence). The CDR3 nucleotides are TGTGCCAGCAGCTTTCGGGGGAGTGGGGCCAACGTCCTGACTTTC. As protein: CASSFRGSGANVLTF.

The chain has TRBV7-9 and TRBJ2-3; D is perhaps TRBD2 (6 bases). Germline CDR1 SEHNR, CDR2 FQNEAQ (reference sequence). Trimming removed 3 bases at V and 0 bases at J, with 10 bases between. This CDR3 region has 15 residues. The CDR3 DNA reads as TGTGCCAGCAGCTTCCGGGAGTCCAGCACAGATACGCAGTATTTT. It encodes CASSFRESSTDTQYF.

The gene calls are TRBV18 and TRBJ2-2; D assignment may be TRBD1 or TRBD2 (5 bases each). The germline V gene encodes CDR1 KGHSH and CDR2 LQKENI. Trimming shortened V by 4 bases and J by 5 bases, and 11 bases separated the two germline ends. This CDR3 region has 14 residues. The CDR3 DNA is TGTGCCAGCTCACTGAGCAGGGAGACCGGGGAGCTGTTTTTT. Translation: CASSLSRETGELFF.

The rearrangement uses TRBV2 and TRBJ2-1, with a possible D match to TRBD2 (6 bases). Trimming shortened V by 11 bases and J by 3 bases, and 17 bases separated the two germline ends. Germline assignment: CDR1 SNHLY and CDR2 FYNNEI. CDR3 length: 14 residues. The CDR3: CASGEGRGYNEQFF. In nucleotides, the CDR3 is TGTGCCTCGGGTGAGGGGCGGGGCTACAATGAGCAGTTCTTC.

The V call is TRBV6-6, the J call TRBJ1-1, with D possibly being TRBD1 (5 bases). CDR1 and CDR2 from the germline V gene are MNHNY and SVGAGI (reference sequence). The CDR3 extends over 15 amino acids. The V end was cut by 0 bases, the J end by 5 bases, with 13 bases between. The CDR3, as DNA: TGTGCCAGCAGTTACTCGGGGGGAGACTTGACTGAAGCTTTCTTT. Translation gives CASSYSGGDLTEAFF.

The chain carries TRBV9 and TRBJ2-7, with 10 positions matching TRBD2. V shed 7 bases, J shed 6 bases, and the junction held 10 bases outside the gene matches. The CDR3 runs to 14 residues. Germline CDR1 is SGDLS and CDR2 is YYNGEE. The CDR3 coding sequence is TGTGCCAGCCGCCAGGGACTAGCGTCGGGCGAGCAGTACTTC. It encodes CASRQGLASGEQYF.